This TCR beta chain was documented in a study of cytomegalovirus exposure and HLA in healthy donors. Study details: Around 81% of 300 to 450 genotyped donors fell in the Caucasian-associated ancestry cluster.

PCR was performed using 60 Vbeta and 13 Jbeta primers. Produced via immunoSEQ multiplex PCR; TCRdb's table is partial and in-frame only. The sample includes around 150,000 clones, around nine tenths of them seen just once. Findings of the study overall: Using a false discovery rate of 0.05, a later analysis showed that approximately 17,000 TCR beta sequences were associated with HLA alleles. Most subjects had HLA-A and HLA-B alleles reportedly predicted accurately by TCR beta sequences.

Worth noting for this clone: Its antigen is unidentified.

The clonotype comes from a woman under 40 in good health and CMV-seronegative. The sequencing sample was made of PBMCs.

CDR3 DNA: TGTGCCAGCAGCCTCCAGGGTAATGAGCAGTTCTTC. This codes for CASSLQGNEQFF. The chain is built from TRBV14 and TRBJ2-1, with D possibly being TRBD1 (5 bases). The ends were cut back, 4 bases at V and 7 bases at J, with 8 bases in the middle. CDR3 size: 12 residues. Germline lookup yields CDR1 SGHDN and CDR2 FVKESK.